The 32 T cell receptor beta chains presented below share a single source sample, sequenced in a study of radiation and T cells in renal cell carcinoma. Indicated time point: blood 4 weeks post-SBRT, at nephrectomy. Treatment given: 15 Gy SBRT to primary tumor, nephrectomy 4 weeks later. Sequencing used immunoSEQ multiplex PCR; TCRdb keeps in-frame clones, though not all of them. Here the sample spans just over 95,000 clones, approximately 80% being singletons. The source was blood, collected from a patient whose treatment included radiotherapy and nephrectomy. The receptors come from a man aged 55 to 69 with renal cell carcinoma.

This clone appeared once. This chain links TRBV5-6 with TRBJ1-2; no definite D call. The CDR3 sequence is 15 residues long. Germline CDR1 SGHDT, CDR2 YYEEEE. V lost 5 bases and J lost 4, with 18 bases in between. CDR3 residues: CASSRSLGSGYGYTF. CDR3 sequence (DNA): TGTGCCAGCAGTCGGTCGCTGGGCTCTGGCTATGGCTACACCTTC.

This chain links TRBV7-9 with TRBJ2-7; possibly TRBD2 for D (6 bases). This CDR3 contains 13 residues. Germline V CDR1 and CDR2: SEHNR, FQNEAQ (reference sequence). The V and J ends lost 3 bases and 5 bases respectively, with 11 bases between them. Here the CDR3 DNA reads TGTGCCAGCAGCTTGGAGGGTTGGAACGAGCAGTACTTC. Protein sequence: CASSLEGWNEQYF.

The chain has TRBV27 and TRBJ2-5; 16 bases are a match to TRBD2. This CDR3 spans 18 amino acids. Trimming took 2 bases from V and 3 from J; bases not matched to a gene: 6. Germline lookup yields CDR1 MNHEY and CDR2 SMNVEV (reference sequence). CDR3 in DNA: TGTGCCAGCAGTTTAGGGGGACTAGCGGGAGGGCCGAAAGAGACCCAGTACTTC. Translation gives CASSLGGLAGGPKETQYF.

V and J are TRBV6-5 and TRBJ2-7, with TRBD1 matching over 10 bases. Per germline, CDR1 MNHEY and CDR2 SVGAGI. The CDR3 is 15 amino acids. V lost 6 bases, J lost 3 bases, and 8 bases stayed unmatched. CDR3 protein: CASSPYRDRGYEQYF. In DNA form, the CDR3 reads TGTGCCAGCAGCCCGTACCGGGACAGGGGCTACGAGCAGTACTTC.

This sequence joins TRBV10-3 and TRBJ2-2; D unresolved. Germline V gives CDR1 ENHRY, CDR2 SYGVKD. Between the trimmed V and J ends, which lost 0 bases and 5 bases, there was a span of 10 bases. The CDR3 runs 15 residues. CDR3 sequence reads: CAISESRRGTGELFF. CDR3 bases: TGTGCCATCAGTGAGTCTAGGAGAGGAACCGGGGAGCTGTTTTTT.

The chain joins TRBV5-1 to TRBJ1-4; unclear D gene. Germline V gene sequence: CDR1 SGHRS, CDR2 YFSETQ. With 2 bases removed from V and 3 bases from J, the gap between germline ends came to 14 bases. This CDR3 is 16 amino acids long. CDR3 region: CASSLGQERANEKLFF. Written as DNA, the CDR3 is TGCGCCAGCAGCTTAGGCCAGGAAAGGGCTAATGAAAAACTGTTTTTT.

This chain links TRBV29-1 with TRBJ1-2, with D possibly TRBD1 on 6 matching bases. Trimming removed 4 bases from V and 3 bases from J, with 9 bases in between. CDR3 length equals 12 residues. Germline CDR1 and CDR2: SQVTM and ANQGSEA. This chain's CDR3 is CSVVRGDYGYTF. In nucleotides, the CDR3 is TGCAGCGTTGTCAGGGGTGACTATGGCTACACCTTC.

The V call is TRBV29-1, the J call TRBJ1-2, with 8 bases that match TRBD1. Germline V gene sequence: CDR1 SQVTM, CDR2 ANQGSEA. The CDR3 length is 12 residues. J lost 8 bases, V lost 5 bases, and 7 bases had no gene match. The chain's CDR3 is CSVTTGGSGYTF. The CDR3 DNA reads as TGCAGCGTTACAACAGGGGGTAGCGGCTACACCTTC.

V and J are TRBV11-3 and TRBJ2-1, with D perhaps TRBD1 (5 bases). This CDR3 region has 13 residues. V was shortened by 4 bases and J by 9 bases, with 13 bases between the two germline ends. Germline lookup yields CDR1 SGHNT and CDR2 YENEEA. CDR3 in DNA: TGTGCCAGCAGCTCCAGACTGACAGTTGAGCAGTTCTTC. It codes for CASSSRLTVEQFF.

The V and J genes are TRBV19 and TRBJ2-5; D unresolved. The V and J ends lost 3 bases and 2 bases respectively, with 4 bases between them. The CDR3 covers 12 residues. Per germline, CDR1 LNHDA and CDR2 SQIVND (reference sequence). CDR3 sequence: CASSMQQETQYF. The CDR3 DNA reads TGTGCCAGTAGTATGCAACAAGAGACCCAGTACTTC.

The CDR3 region is CASGGQGYQPSNQPQHF. The CDR3 DNA reads as TGTGCCAGCGGTGGACAGGGATACCAGCCGAGCAATCAGCCCCAGCATTTT. The chain has TRBV6-1 and TRBJ1-5; 8 nucleotides line up with TRBD1. The CDR3 consists of 17 residues. Germline V lookup: CDR1 MNHNS, CDR2 SASEGT. The junction had 13 bases not matched to a gene; V was cut back by 8 bases and J by 1 base.

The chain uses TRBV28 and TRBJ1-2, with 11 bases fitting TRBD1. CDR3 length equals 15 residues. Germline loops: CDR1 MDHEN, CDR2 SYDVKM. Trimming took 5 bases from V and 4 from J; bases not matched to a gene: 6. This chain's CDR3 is CASSTRTGGVYGYTF. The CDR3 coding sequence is TGTGCCAGCAGTACCAGGACAGGGGGCGTCTATGGCTACACCTTC.

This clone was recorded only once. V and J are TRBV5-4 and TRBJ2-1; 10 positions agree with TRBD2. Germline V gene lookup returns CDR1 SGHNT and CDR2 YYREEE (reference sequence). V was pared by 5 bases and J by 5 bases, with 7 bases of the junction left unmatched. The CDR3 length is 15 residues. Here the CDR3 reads CASRSGLARHNEQFF. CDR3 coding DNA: TGTGCCAGCAGGTCGGGACTAGCGAGACACAATGAGCAGTTCTTC.

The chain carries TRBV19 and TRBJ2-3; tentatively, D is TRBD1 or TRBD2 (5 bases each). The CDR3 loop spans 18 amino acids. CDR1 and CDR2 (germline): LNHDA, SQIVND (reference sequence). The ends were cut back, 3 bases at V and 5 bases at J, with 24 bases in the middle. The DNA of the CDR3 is TGTGCCAGTAGTATTGGGGGTCTTGTTGGTACTTACAGAGATACGCAGTATTTT. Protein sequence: CASSIGGLVGTYRDTQYF.

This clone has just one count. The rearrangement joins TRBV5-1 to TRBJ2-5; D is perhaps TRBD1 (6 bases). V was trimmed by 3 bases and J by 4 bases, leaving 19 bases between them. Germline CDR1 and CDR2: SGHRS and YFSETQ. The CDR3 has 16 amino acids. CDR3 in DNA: TGCGCCAGCAGCTCGGATTCGCGTGCAGGGGTAGAGACCCAGTACTTC. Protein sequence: CASSSDSRAGVETQYF. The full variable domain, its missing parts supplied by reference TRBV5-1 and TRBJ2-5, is KAGVTQTPRYLIKTRGQQVTLSCSPISGHRSVSWYQQTPGQGLQFLFEYFSETQRNKGNFPGRFSGRQFSNSRSEMNVSTLELGDSALYLCASSSDSRAGVETQYFGPGTRLLVL.

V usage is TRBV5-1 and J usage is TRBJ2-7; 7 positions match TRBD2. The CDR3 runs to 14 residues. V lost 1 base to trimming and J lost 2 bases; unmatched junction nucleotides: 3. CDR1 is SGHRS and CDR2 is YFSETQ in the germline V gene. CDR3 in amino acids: CASSLSGTPYEQYF. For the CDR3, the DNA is TGCGCCAGCAGCTTGAGCGGGACCCCCTACGAGCAGTACTTC.

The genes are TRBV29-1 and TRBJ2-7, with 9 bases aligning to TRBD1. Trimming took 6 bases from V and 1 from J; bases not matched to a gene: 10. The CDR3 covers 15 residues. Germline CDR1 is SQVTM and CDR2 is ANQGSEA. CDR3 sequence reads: CSVSGTGFWSYEQYF. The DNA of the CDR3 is TGCAGCGTGTCCGGGACAGGGTTTTGGTCCTACGAGCAGTACTTC.

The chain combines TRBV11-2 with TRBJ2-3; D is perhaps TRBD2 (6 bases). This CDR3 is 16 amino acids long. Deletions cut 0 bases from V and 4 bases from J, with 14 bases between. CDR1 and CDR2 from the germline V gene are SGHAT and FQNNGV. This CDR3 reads CASSLDGGMGPDTQYF. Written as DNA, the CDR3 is TGTGCCAGCAGCTTAGATGGCGGGATGGGGCCAGATACGCAGTATTTT.

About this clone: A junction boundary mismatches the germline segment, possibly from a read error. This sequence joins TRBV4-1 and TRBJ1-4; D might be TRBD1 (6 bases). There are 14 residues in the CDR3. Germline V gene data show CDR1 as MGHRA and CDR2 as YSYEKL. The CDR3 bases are TGCGCCAGCCGCCACAGGGATACTAATGAAAAACTGTTTTTT. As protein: CASRHRDTNEKLFF.

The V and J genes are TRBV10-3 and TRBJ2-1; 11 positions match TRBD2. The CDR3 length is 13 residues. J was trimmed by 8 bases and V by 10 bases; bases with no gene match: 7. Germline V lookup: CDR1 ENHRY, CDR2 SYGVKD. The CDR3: CASGSGRGDEQFF. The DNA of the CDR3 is TGTGCCAGCGGTAGCGGGAGGGGTGATGAGCAGTTCTTC.

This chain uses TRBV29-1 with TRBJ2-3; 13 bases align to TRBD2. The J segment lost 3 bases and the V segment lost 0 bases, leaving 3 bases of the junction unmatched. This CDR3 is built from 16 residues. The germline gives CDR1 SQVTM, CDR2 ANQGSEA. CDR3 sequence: CSVEEGLAGATDTQYF. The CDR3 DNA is TGCAGCGTTGAAGAAGGACTAGCGGGGGCTACAGATACGCAGTATTTT.

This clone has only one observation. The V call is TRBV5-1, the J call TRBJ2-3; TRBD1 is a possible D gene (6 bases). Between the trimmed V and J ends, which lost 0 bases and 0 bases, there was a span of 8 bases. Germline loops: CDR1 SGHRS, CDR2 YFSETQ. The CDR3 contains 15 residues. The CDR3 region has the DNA TGCGCCAGCAGCTTGGCGCAGGGGAGCACAGATACGCAGTATTTT. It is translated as CASSLAQGSTDTQYF.

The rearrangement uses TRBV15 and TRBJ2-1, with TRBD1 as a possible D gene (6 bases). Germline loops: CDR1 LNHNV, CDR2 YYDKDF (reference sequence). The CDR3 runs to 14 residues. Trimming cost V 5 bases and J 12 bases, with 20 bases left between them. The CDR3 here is CATSGISRGEWQFF. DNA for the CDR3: TGTGCCACCAGCGGAATTTCCAGGGGAGAATGGCAGTTCTTC.

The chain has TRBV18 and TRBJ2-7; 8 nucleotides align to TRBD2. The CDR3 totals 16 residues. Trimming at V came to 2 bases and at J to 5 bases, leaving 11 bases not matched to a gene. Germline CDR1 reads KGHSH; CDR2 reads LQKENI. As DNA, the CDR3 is TGTGCCAGCTCACCAGTCGGCGCGGGAGGATTCAACGAGCAGTACTTC. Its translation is CASSPVGAGGFNEQYF.

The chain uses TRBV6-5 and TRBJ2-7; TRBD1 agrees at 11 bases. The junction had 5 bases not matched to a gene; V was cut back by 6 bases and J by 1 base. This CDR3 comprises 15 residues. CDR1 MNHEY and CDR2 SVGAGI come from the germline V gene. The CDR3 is CASRRGTGGSYEQYF. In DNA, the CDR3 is TGTGCCAGCAGACGCGGGACAGGGGGTTCCTACGAGCAGTACTTC.

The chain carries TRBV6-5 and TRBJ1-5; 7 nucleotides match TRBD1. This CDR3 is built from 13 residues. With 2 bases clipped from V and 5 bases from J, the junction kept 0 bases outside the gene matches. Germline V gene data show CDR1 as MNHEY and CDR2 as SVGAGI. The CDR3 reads CASSYTGDQPQHF. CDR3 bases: TGTGCCAGCAGTTACACAGGGGATCAGCCCCAGCATTTT.

CDR3 sequence reads: CASSRKNGNEKLFF. The CDR3 DNA is TGTGCCAGCAGCCGTAAAAACGGTAATGAAAAACTGTTTTTT. The genes are TRBV6-5 and TRBJ1-4, with D unresolved. Germline CDR1 and CDR2: MNHEY and SVGAGI. The CDR3 contains 14 residues. V was trimmed by 6 bases and J by 4 bases, leaving 12 bases between them.

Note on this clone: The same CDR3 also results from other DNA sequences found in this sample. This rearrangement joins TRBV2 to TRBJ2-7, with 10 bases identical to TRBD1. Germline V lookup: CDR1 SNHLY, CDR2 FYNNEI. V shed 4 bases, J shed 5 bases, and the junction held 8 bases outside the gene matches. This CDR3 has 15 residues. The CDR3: CASSARGQGGDEQYF. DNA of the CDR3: TGTGCCAGCAGTGCTCGCGGACAGGGGGGCGACGAGCAGTACTTC.

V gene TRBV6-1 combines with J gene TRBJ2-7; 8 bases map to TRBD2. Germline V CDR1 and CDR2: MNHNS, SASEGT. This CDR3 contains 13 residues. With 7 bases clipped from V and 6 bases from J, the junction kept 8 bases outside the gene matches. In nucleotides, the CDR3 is TGTGCCAGCACGGGACTAGTCGACCGCGAGCAGTACTTC. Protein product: CASTGLVDREQYF.

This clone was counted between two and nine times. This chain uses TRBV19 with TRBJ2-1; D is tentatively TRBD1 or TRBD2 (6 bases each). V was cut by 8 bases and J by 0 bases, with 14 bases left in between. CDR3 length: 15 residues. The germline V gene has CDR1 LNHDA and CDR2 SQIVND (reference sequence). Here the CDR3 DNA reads TGTGCCAGTCGGCGGGACACCGACTCCTACAATGAGCAGTTCTTC. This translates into CASRRDTDSYNEQFF.

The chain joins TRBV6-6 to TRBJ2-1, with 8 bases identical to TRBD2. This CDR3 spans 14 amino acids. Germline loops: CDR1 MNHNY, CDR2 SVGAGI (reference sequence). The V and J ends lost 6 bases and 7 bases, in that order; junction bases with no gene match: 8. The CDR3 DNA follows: TGTGCCAGCAGCAGCGTGGCGGGAGGTAATGAGCAGTTCTTC. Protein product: CASSSVAGGNEQFF.

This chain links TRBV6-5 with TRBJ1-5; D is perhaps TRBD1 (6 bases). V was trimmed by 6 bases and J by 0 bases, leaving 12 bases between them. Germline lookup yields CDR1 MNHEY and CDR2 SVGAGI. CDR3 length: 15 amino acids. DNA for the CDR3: TGTGCCAGCAGAAGACAGGCTTATAGCAATCAGCCCCAGCATTTT. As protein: CASRRQAYSNQPQHF.